A single T cell receptor (beta chain) is shown here with its context. V was trimmed by 0 bases and J by 4 bases, leaving 10 bases between them. Germline lookup yields CDR1 KGHSH and CDR2 LQKENI. The CDR3 covers 14 residues. The data stem from a study of blood T cell repertoires in COVID-19. Sequencing was performed with immunoSEQ multiplex PCR; in TCRdb, only in-frame clones are kept and a portion is missing. The sample lists tens of thousands of clones; roughly 91% were seen once. This chain uses TRBV18 with TRBJ2-7; TRBD1 might be the D (6 bases). Material for sequencing was peripheral blood. The sequence came from a man in his 70s with active or convalescent COVID-19. The DNA of the CDR3 is TGTGCCAGCTCACCACCGTCAGGGGTATACGAGCAGTACTTC. Amino acid sequence: CASSPPSGVYEQYF.